Sequencing of this T cell receptor beta chain was carried out in a study of shared clonotypes between healthy human individuals. CDR3 length equals 13 residues. Trimming left V 1 base short and J 2 bases short, with 4 bases between. Germline V gives CDR1 SGHVS, CDR2 FQNEAQ. Each PCR replicate from the sorted subsets contained around 200 ng DNA, which is 25,000 to 30,000 T cell genomes. Method: immunoSEQ multiplex PCR; TCRdb's copy keeps in-frame clones and lacks some. The table has 850,000 to 1,200,000 clones, about 70% seen once. In this sample, this clone turned up once. With only one base between it and a far larger clone, this is likely a read error.

This chain links TRBV7-8 with TRBJ2-3; D call uncertain. The source of this sequence is a man between 18 and 29 years old in good health. Input material: memory CD4+ T cells sorted from blood. Subset of the sample: CD45RA-negative fraction. Written as DNA, the CDR3 is TGTGCCAGCAGCTTAGGCATCACAGATACGCAGTATTTT. Translation: CASSLGITDTQYF.